Each of the 19 T cell receptor beta chains below was sequenced from the same sample in a study of OX40 agonist ivuxolimab in advanced cancers. Repertoires were generated with immunoSEQ multiplex PCR, while TCRdb's copy carries only in-frame clones and drops some. The sample carries just under 65,000 clones, around 80% recorded once. The sample here was CD4+ or CD8+ T cells sorted from blood, taken in a trial of the OX40 agonist ivuxolimab. The source is an adult with an advanced solid tumor such as melanoma, head and neck, liver or kidney cancer.

This clone is classed as medium-sized (0.01 to 0.1%). J is TRBJ1-6 and V is TRBV18, with TRBD1 matching 8 bases. Germline CDR1 and CDR2: KGHSH and LQKENI. This CDR3 region has 15 residues. V trimming: 5 bases; J trimming: 6 bases; junction bases outside the gene matches: 6. CDR3 sequence: CASSGTGGSNSPLHF. CDR3 DNA sequence: TGTGCCAGCTCAGGAACAGGGGGTTCTAATTCACCCCTCCACTTT. Full variable domain (outside the CDR3, taken from reference TRBV18 and TRBJ1-6): NAGVMQNPRHLVRRRGQEARLRCSPMKGHSHVYWYRQLPEEGLKFMVYLQKENIIDESGMPKERFSAEFPKEGPSILRIQQVVRGDSAAYFCASSGTGGSNSPLHFGNGTRLTVT.

The chain couples TRBV15 to TRBJ2-3, with D uncertain. The V gene lost 3 bases and the J gene lost 6 bases, with 7 bases spanning the gap. This CDR3 has 12 residues. Looked up from germline, CDR1 is LNHNV and CDR2 is YYDKDF (reference sequence). CDR3 coding DNA: TGTGCCACCAGCAGTTTGGGTGATACGCAGTATTTT. This sequence encodes CATSSLGDTQYF.

The V and J genes are TRBV5-6 and TRBJ1-1, with D perhaps matching TRBD1 (5 bases). V gave up 2 bases and J gave up 5 bases, with 13 bases separating them. Germline V CDR1 and CDR2: SGHDT, YYEEEE. The CDR3 totals 14 residues. The CDR3 sequence is CASSFPGSWTEAFF. DNA for the CDR3: TGTGCCAGCAGCTTCCCAGGGAGTTGGACTGAAGCTTTCTTT. The full variable domain, its missing parts supplied by reference TRBV5-6 and TRBJ1-1, is DAGVTQSPTHLIKTRGQQVTLRCSPKSGHDTVSWYQQALGQGPQFIFQYYEEEERQRGNFPDRFSGHQFPNYSSELNVNALLLGDSALYLCASSFPGSWTEAFFGQGTRLTVV.

This clone appeared a few times. The chain uses TRBV27 and TRBJ1-4, with D maybe TRBD1 (6 bases). The V end lost 5 bases, the J end lost 6 bases, and 10 bases lay between the germline ends. CDR1 is MNHEY, CDR2 SMNVEV, per germline (reference sequence). The CDR3 spans 13 residues. The CDR3 DNA reads TGTGCCAGCAGTCGGGCAGGGGATGAAAAACTGTTTTTT. The encoded protein is CASSRAGDEKLFF.

This clone has just a few counts. The genes are TRBV5-4 and TRBJ1-1; D unclear. V lost 4 bases to trimming and J lost 0 bases, with 7 bases between them. The CDR3 runs to 13 residues. Germline CDR1 SGHNT, CDR2 YYREEE (reference sequence). CDR3 nucleotides: TGTGCCAGCAGCCCAGAGTTGAACACTGAAGCTTTCTTT. Protein: CASSPELNTEAFF.

V and J are TRBV5-1 and TRBJ2-7; 8 nucleotides match TRBD1. CDR3 length equals 15 residues. J was trimmed by 2 bases and V by 3 bases; bases with no gene match: 7. The germline gives CDR1 SGHRS, CDR2 YFSETQ. In DNA, the CDR3 is TGCGCCAGCAGCTCCGGACAGGGTGGTACCTACGAGCAGTACTTC. Translation: CASSSGQGGTYEQYF.

The V gene is TRBV7-2, the J gene TRBJ2-2; 8 bases map to TRBD2. V was clipped by 5 bases and J by 3 bases; unmatched bases: 5. CDR1 and CDR2 (germline): SGHTA, FQGNSA. The CDR3 sequence is 15 residues long. The CDR3 DNA follows: TGTGCCAGCAGCCCGACTAGCGTATACACCGGGGAGCTGTTTTTT. Translation gives CASSPTSVYTGELFF.

The chain is built from TRBV6-4 and TRBJ1-1, with 8 bases matching TRBD1. CDR3 length: 15 residues. The trim removed 7 bases at V and 5 bases at J, leaving 12 bases unmatched. CDR1 and CDR2 from the germline V gene are MRHNA and SNTAGT. CDR3 nucleotide sequence: TGTGCCAGCAAAATAAGGGGACAGGCGGAGACTGAAGCTTTCTTT. It specifies CASKIRGQAETEAFF.

The chain employs TRBV19 and TRBJ2-2; 8 bases map to TRBD2. J was trimmed by 1 base and V by 9 bases; bases with no gene match: 7. The CDR3 loop spans 15 amino acids. Germline V gene sequence: CDR1 LNHDA, CDR2 SQIVND (reference sequence). The CDR3 protein is CARTRSGGNTGELFF. DNA for the CDR3: TGTGCCAGGACCAGGAGCGGGGGGAACACCGGGGAGCTGTTTTTT.

This clone was counted a few times. The chain recombines TRBV5-5 with TRBJ2-2, with D possibly matching TRBD1 (6 bases). Trimming left V 6 bases short and J 3 bases short, with 9 bases between. CDR1 and CDR2 (germline): SGHKS, YYEKEE (reference sequence). CDR3 length: 13 residues. CDR3 sequence (DNA): TGTGCCAGCACGGGACATCACACCGGGGAGCTGTTTTTT. As protein: CASTGHHTGELFF.

The chain carries TRBV18 and TRBJ1-5; no reliable D call. CDR3 size: 14 residues. Trimming removed 2 bases at V and 8 bases at J, with 13 bases between. Germline CDR1 reads KGHSH; CDR2 reads LQKENI. This CDR3 is CASSPGPLREPQHF. CDR3 nucleotides: TGTGCCAGCTCACCAGGACCCCTACGGGAGCCCCAGCATTTT. Variable domain in full (rest from reference TRBV18 and TRBJ1-5): NAGVMQNPRHLVRRRGQEARLRCSPMKGHSHVYWYRQLPEEGLKFMVYLQKENIIDESGMPKERFSAEFPKEGPSILRIQQVVRGDSAAYFCASSPGPLREPQHFGDGTRLSIL.

The rearrangement uses TRBV6-1 and TRBJ1-6; a possible D gene is TRBD1 (5 bases). Germline CDR1 and CDR2: MNHNS and SASEGT. V shed 3 bases and J shed 10 bases, with 16 bases lying between them. The CDR3 contains 15 residues. The CDR3 loop is CASSERDPGKSPLHF. The CDR3 bases are TGTGCCAGCAGTGAGAGGGACCCCGGGAAGTCACCCCTCCACTTT.

CDR3 in amino acids: CATSRKGARTPSTDTQYF. The CDR3 nucleotides read TGTGCCACCAGCCGAAAGGGCGCACGGACCCCCTCCACAGATACGCAGTATTTT. The chain is built from TRBV15 and TRBJ2-3, with unresolved D. Trimming pared 5 bases from V and 2 bases from J, leaving 23 bases between. Germline-derived CDR1 and CDR2 are LNHNV and YYDKDF (reference sequence). The CDR3 length is 18 residues.

J is TRBJ2-3 and V is TRBV10-3, with TRBD2 as a possible D gene (6 bases). V was trimmed by 7 bases and J by 0 bases, leaving 14 bases between them. Germline CDR1 is ENHRY and CDR2 is SYGVKD. CDR3 size: 15 residues. The DNA for the CDR3 is TGTGCCATCACCCCTAGCGACCCTAGCACAGATACGCAGTATTTT. Translated, it gives CAITPSDPSTDTQYF.

V gene TRBV4-1 combines with J gene TRBJ1-1, with TRBD1 matching 8 bases. The CDR3 loop spans 16 amino acids. Germline CDR1 MGHRA, CDR2 YSYEKL. V lost 2 bases, J lost 1 base, and 6 bases stayed unmatched. The CDR3 spells CASSQWGDRKNTEAFF. The CDR3 DNA is TGCGCCAGCAGCCAATGGGGGGACAGGAAGAACACTGAAGCTTTCTTT.

The chain couples TRBV28 to TRBJ2-6; D gene uncertain. Germline V CDR1 and CDR2: MDHEN, SYDVKM. This CDR3 region has 16 residues. V lost 8 bases, J lost 0 bases, and 14 bases lay in between. The CDR3 DNA is TGTGCCAGCTTCCCTGGCGAGCACTCTGGGGCCAACGTCCTGACTTTC. This sequence encodes CASFPGEHSGANVLTF.

The chain has TRBV10-3 and TRBJ1-5; D call uncertain. Trimming shortened V by 3 bases and J by 2 bases, and 2 bases separated the two germline ends. From germline, CDR1 is ENHRY and CDR2 SYGVKD. The CDR3 contains 12 residues. CDR3 DNA: TGTGCCATCAGTGACGGCAATCAGCCCCAGCATTTT. It specifies CAISDGNQPQHF.

The J gene is TRBJ1-6, the V gene TRBV5-4, with 11 bases lining up with TRBD1. Germline V gene data show CDR1 as SGHNT and CDR2 as YYREEE (reference sequence). CDR3 length: 18 residues. V lost 4 bases, J lost 0 bases, and 6 bases stayed unmatched. Here the CDR3 reads CASSAGQGESSYNSPLHF. The CDR3 DNA is TGTGCCAGCAGCGCGGGACAGGGGGAAAGCTCCTATAATTCACCCCTCCACTTT.

J is TRBJ1-2 and V is TRBV7-3; no firm D call. Germline lookup yields CDR1 SGHTA and CDR2 FQGTGA. With 0 bases removed from V and 10 bases from J, the gap between germline ends came to 15 bases. This CDR3 is 14 amino acids long. The CDR3 nucleotides read TGTGCCAGCAGCTTAACGAGCGGGAAAGGCGACTACACCTTC. Translation: CASSLTSGKGDYTF.